This T cell receptor beta chain was captured by sequencing in a study of cytomegalovirus exposure and HLA in healthy donors. After removal of 4 bases from V and 8 bases from J, the junction contained 8 bases not matched to a gene. This CDR3 is built from 14 residues. The germline gives CDR1 SQVTM, CDR2 ANQGSEA. The PCR was carried out with 60 Vbeta primers and 13 Jbeta primers. Measured with immunoSEQ multiplex PCR; TCRdb has only the in-frame clones, and not every one. Here the sample spans over 200,000 clones, approximately 81% being singletons. Material for sequencing was PBMCs. V gene TRBV29-1 combines with J gene TRBJ1-4, with 9 bases identical to TRBD1. The receptor was isolated from a human donor in good health. CDR3 sequence: CSVATGGKKEKLFF. In DNA form, the CDR3 reads TGCAGCGTTGCGACAGGGGGGAAGAAGGAAAAACTGTTTTTT.